This T cell receptor (beta chain) was recorded in a study of T cells after yellow fever vaccination. Study-level points and caveats: Reappearing after the booster were most of the clones from primary vaccination (96% CD4, 70% to 90% CD8).

TCRdb reprocessed the 5' RACE reads via MiXCR and lists one record per CDR3 protein. The data hold over 250,000 distinct CDR3 sequences, with 4.1% observed a single time. The CDR3 runs to 17 residues. Per the germline V gene, CDR1 is SGHDN and CDR2 is FVKESK. The trim removed 1 base at V and 2 bases at J, leaving 9 bases unmatched. This clonotype was seen a few times. Antigen: not known. The chain uses TRBV14 and TRBJ2-3; 7 bases match TRBD2. This TCR derives from a man between 18 and 29 years old who received the YFV17D yellow fever vaccine. The material was PBMCs, obtained 5 days after the yellow fever booster vaccination. The CDR3 spells CASSQVQRGYLTDTQYF. CDR3 sequence (DNA): TGTGCCAGCAGCCAAGTCCAGCGGGGATACCTCACAGATACGCAGTATTTT. Variable domain in full (rest from reference TRBV14 and TRBJ2-3): EAGVTQFPSHSVIEKGQTVTLRCDPISGHDNLYWYRRVMGKEIKFLLHFVKESKQDESGMPNNRFLAERTGGTYSTLKVQPAELEDSGVYFCASSQVQRGYLTDTQYFGPGTRLTVL.